Listed below are T cell receptor beta chains from one sample, sequenced in a study of PD-L1 blockade in urothelial cancer. Method: immunoSEQ multiplex PCR; TCRdb's copy keeps in-frame clones and lacks some. The table records about 43,000 clones, around 81% of them present only once. Here the sequenced sample was PBMCs, taken around atezolizumab (anti-PD-L1) treatment. Source of these receptors: a man in his sixties with urothelial cancer. CDR3s include the opening cysteine and the closing phenylalanine or tryptophan. The order of the fields is D gene, J gene, V gene, clone size, CDR3 protein, CDR3 DNA. D genes are given only for firm matches. The size entry is marked missing in some rows and otherwise reads once, few, many or a size class.

. TRBJ2-3 TRBV9 . CASSPAGTDTQYF TGTGCCAGCAGCCCTGCCGGTACAGATACGCAGTATTTT
TRBD1 TRBJ2-7 TRBV6-5 . CASSFQQGAYEQYF TGTGCCAGCAGTTTTCAACAGGGGGCCTACGAGCAGTACTTC
. TRBJ1-4 TRBV5-6 . CASSPGLTNEKLFF TGTGCCAGCAGCCCAGGGCTGACTAATGAAAAACTGTTTTTT
. TRBJ2-7 TRBV7-9 . CASSHSPYEQYF TGTGCCAGCAGCCACAGCCCCTACGAGCAGTACTTC
. TRBJ1-2 TRBV27 . CASSLSAGAGGLYGYTF TGTGCCAGCAGTTTATCTGCGGGGGCCGGGGGGTTATATGGCTACACCTTC
. TRBJ2-1 TRBV7-2 . CASSPSQGFYNEQFF TGTGCCAGCAGCCCCTCCCAGGGCTTCTACAATGAGCAGTTCTTC
. TRBJ1-1 TRBV5-5 . CASSLDSLNTEAFF TGTGCCAGCAGCTTGGACAGCCTGAACACTGAAGCTTTCTTT
. TRBJ1-5 TRBV7-8 . CASSFGQPDNSNQPQHF TGTGCCAGCAGTTTTGGGCAGCCCGACAATAGCAATCAGCCCCAGCATTTT
. TRBJ1-2 TRBV9 . CASSVREFDGYTF TGTGCCAGCAGCGTCCGGGAATTTGATGGCTACACCTTC
. TRBJ1-2 TRBV27 . CASSFTRGLNYGYTF TGTGCCAGCAGTTTCACGCGGGGGCTTAACTATGGCTACACCTTC
. TRBJ1-3 TRBV9 few CASSVATAGGAGNTIYF TGTGCCAGCAGCGTAGCTACGGCGGGGGGCGCGGGAAACACCATATATTTT
. TRBJ2-3 TRBV14 . CASSQGWGQGPTDTQYF TGTGCCAGCAGCCAAGGATGGGGGCAGGGCCCGACAGATACGCAGTATTTT
. TRBJ1-6 TRBV6-1 . CASSEVRLWRSSYNSPLHF TGTGCCAGCAGTGAAGTACGTTTGTGGAGAAGCTCCTATAATTCACCCCTCCACTTT
TRBD1 TRBJ2-2 TRBV6-6 . CASRRQGDTGELFF TGTGCCAGCAGGAGACAGGGGGACACCGGGGAGCTGTTTTTT
TRBD2 TRBJ2-4 TRBV25-1 . CASSVSGGPDIQYF TGTGCCAGCAGTGTGAGCGGGGGTCCCGACATTCAGTACTTC
. TRBJ1-1 TRBV5-4 once CASSLLQGTEAFF TGTGCCAGCAGCTTACTTCAGGGTACTGAAGCTTTCTTT
TRBD2 TRBJ2-2 TRBV27 . CASSPRWVAGPLRELFF TGTGCCAGCAGTCCCCGGTGGGTAGCGGGACCGTTAAGGGAGCTGTTTTTT
. TRBJ2-2 TRBV7-2 medium-sized CASSETSRQGGPGELFF TGTGCCAGCAGCGAAACAAGCCGACAGGGAGGCCCCGGGGAGCTGTTTTTT
TRBD1 TRBJ1-4 TRBV7-9 once CASSATGTGGEKLFF TGTGCCAGCAGCGCGACCGGGACAGGCGGGGAAAAACTGTTTTTT
TRBD1 TRBJ1-1 TRBV7-2 . CASSSVGQVNTEAFF TGTGCCAGCAGTTCAGTCGGACAGGTGAACACTGAAGCTTTCTTT
TRBD1 TRBJ1-6 TRBV28 many CASVTTGQGNSPLHF TGTGCCAGCGTTACGACCGGACAGGGGAATTCACCCCTCCACTTT
TRBD2 TRBJ2-7 TRBV18 few CASSPPPSGYAYEQYF TGTGCCAGCTCACCACCTCCTAGCGGTTACGCCTACGAGCAGTACTTC
TRBD1 TRBJ1-1 TRBV6-5 few CASSLGDRHSAFF TGTGCCAGCAGTTTAGGGGACAGGCACTCAGCTTTCTTT
TRBD2 TRBJ2-1 TRBV2 . CASSDLAGAGEQFF TGTGCCAGCAGTGACTTAGCGGGGGCTGGTGAGCAGTTCTTC
TRBD1 TRBJ1-2 TRBV29-1 . CSVSTGGDYGYTF TGCAGCGTTTCGACAGGGGGCGACTATGGCTACACCTTC
. TRBJ2-3 TRBV5-1 . CASSLATGSTDTQYF TGCGCCAGCAGCTTGGCTACGGGGAGCACAGATACGCAGTATTTT
. TRBJ1-5 TRBV27 . CASSLGASTQPQHF TGTGCCAGCAGCCTTGGGGCCTCAACTCAGCCCCAGCATTTT
. TRBJ2-7 TRBV11-2 . CASSLVDRGPYEQYF TGTGCCAGCAGCTTAGTAGACCGTGGGCCCTACGAGCAGTACTTC
. TRBJ1-3 TRBV7-8 once CASSLDFRAGNTIYF TGTGCCAGCAGCTTAGATTTCCGGGCTGGAAACACCATATATTTT
. TRBJ1-1 TRBV7-9 . CASSISGTLNTEAFF TGTGCCAGCAGTATCTCCGGGACATTGAACACTGAAGCTTTCTTT
. TRBJ2-3 TRBV7-2 . CASSPGGQGRIDTQYF TGTGCCAGCAGCCCGGGGGGTCAGGGGAGAATAGATACGCAGTATTTT
TRBD1 TRBJ2-3 TRBV5-1 . CASSLAGDRGYRTDTQYF TGCGCCAGCAGCTTGGCGGGGGACAGGGGCTACCGAACAGATACGCAGTATTTT
TRBD2 TRBJ2-1 TRBV19 few CASSISGGRRDEQFF TGTGCCAGTAGTATTTCCGGCGGGAGGAGGGATGAGCAGTTCTTC
. TRBJ2-7 TRBV5-5 . CASGRTDSYEQYF TGTGCCAGCGGAAGGACAGATTCCTACGAGCAGTACTTC
. TRBJ1-1 TRBV2 . CASRSTRNTEAFF TGTGCCAGCAGGTCAACTCGGAACACTGAAGCTTTCTTT
. TRBJ2-3 TRBV11-2 . CASSRDIPDTQYF TGTGCCAGCAGCAGGGACATCCCAGATACGCAGTATTTT
. TRBJ1-4 TRBV30 . CAWSVNMGLAEKLFF TGTGCCTGGAGTGTAAACATGGGGCTTGCCGAAAAACTGTTTTTT
TRBD2 TRBJ2-3 TRBV30 . CAWSVGLVTDTQYF TGTGCCTGGAGTGTGGGACTAGTCACAGATACGCAGTATTTT
TRBD1 TRBJ1-6 TRBV27 few CASSPSPTGGGSPLHF TGTGCCAGCAGTCCATCCCCGACAGGGGGAGGTTCACCCCTCCACTTT
TRBD1 TRBJ1-1 TRBV6-1 . CASSELAGGSEAFF TGTGCCAGCAGTGAACTGGCAGGGGGTTCTGAAGCTTTCTTT
. TRBJ2-6 TRBV30 few CAWSVEGSGANVLTF TGTGCCTGGAGTGTAGAGGGAAGCGGGGCCAACGTCCTGACTTTC
TRBD2 TRBJ2-5 TRBV7-9 . CASSSLGGGTQETQYF TGTGCCAGCAGCTCCCTGGGCGGGGGGACACAAGAGACCCAGTACTTC
TRBD2 TRBJ2-1 TRBV19 few CASSPQRGGRGNEQFF TGTGCCAGTAGTCCCCAGCGGGGCGGGAGGGGGAATGAGCAGTTCTTC
. TRBJ1-2 TRBV7-2 . CASSYGIAMYGYTF TGTGCCAGCAGTTATGGGATAGCGATGTATGGCTACACCTTC